This is a list of T cell receptor beta chains from one sample in a study of early T cells in non-severe SARS-CoV-2 infection. MiXCR was run by TCRdb on the 5' RACE reads, yielding one entry per CDR3 protein. The sample includes some 80,000 distinct CDR3 sequences, more than 10% seen only once; the top ten take around 15%. This material consisted of whole blood, taken at baseline. The receptors shown here come from an adult who was a healthcare worker with PCR-confirmed SARS-CoV-2 infection or an uninfected control (not recorded which). The donor label of this sample is uncertain. Each CDR3 is given with its conserved first and last residue. A D gene is named only where the DNA matches it firmly. Rows may omit the clone size; those that give it use once, few, many or a size class.

TRBJ1-2,few,TRBD1,TRBV29-1,TGCAGCGTCGGGGACAGGGGGCATGGCTACACCTTC,CSVGDRGHGYTF
TRBJ1-4,few,.,TRBV18,TGTGCCAGCTCACAGAAGACAGAAGCTAATGAAAAACTGTTTTTT,CASSQKTEANEKLFF
TRBJ2-7,.,.,TRBV3-1,TGTGCCAGCAGCCAAGCGGGGCTCGACAGCTCCTTC,CASSQAGLDSSF
TRBJ2-7,once,.,TRBV6-1,TGTGCCAGCAGTGGGGGACATCACCTTAGCTACGAGCAGTACTTC,CASSGGHHLSYEQYF
TRBJ2-7,.,.,TRBV20-1,TGCAGTGTACGCGACAGCTCCTACGAGCAGTACTTC,CSVRDSSYEQYF
TRBJ2-1,many,.,TRBV21-1,TGTGCCAGCAGCAAAGTAGTGGGGTGCGGGGAGTACTACAATGAGCAGTTCTTC,CASSKVVGCGEYYNEQFF
TRBJ1-2,many,.,TRBV7-8,TGTGCCAGCAGCCCGGGACGGCGCCCTAACTATGGCTACACCTTC,CASSPGRRPNYGYTF
TRBJ1-1,.,.,TRBV5-4,TGTGCCAGCAGTGCCCTGGGAGAGAACACTGAAGCTTTCTTT,CASSALGENTEAFF
TRBJ1-6,many,.,TRBV5-1,TGCGCCAGCAGCTTGTGGCCGTCACCTGGGAGCTCCTATAATTCACCCCTCCACTTT,CASSLWPSPGSSYNSPLHF
TRBJ2-7,.,.,TRBV29-1,TGCAGCGTTGCCAGGGACGCCTACGAGCAGTACTTC,CSVARDAYEQYF
TRBJ1-2,few,.,TRBV2,TGTGCCAGCAGTGAGGACCGGGGCTACACCTTC,CASSEDRGYTF
TRBJ2-7,few,.,TRBV7-8,TGTGCCAGCAGCTTAGCTCTAACCGTTCAGGTTTTC,CASSLALTVQVF
TRBJ1-4,few,.,TRBV4-3,TGCGCCAGCAGCCAAGATTCGCAGGGTTTCGAAAAACTGTTTTTT,CASSQDSQGFEKLFF
TRBJ1-4,many,.,TRBV12-3/TRBV12-4,TGTGCCAGCGCCCCCACCTCGGATGAAAAACTGTTTTTT,CASAPTSDEKLFF
TRBJ2-5,few,.,TRBV6-5,TGTGCCAGCAGTTACTATTTTTGGGAGACCCAGTACTTC,CASSYYFWETQYF
TRBJ1-2,few,.,TRBV28,TGTGCCAGCAGTTTAACAGGAAGGCCTAACTATGGCTACACCTTC,CASSLTGRPNYGYTF
TRBJ1-1,many,.,TRBV18,TGTGCCAGCTCACCATCCATGAACACTGAAGCTTTCTTT,CASSPSMNTEAFF
TRBJ1-2,.,TRBD1,TRBV7-2,TGTGCCAGCAGCTTAACGGGGAACAGGGGACACTATGGCTACACCTTC,CASSLTGNRGHYGYTF